This T cell receptor beta chain was sequenced during a study of control samples from healthy donors and cancer patients. Clones were sequenced by immunoSEQ multiplex PCR, and TCRdb holds only the in-frame ones, with some missing. Of some 74,000 clones in the sample, approximately 91% were seen once. This TCR derives from a woman in her 50s in good health. The sequencing input was blood.

In DNA, the CDR3 is TGTGCCTGGAGAGGGTGGAAAACAGATACGCAGTATTTT. The encoded protein is CAWRGWKTDTQYF. The chain links TRBV30 to TRBJ2-3, with D unresolved. Trimming pared 3 bases from V and 3 bases from J, leaving 10 bases between. CDR3 length equals 13 residues. Germline CDR1 and CDR2: GTSNPN and SVGIG (reference sequence).